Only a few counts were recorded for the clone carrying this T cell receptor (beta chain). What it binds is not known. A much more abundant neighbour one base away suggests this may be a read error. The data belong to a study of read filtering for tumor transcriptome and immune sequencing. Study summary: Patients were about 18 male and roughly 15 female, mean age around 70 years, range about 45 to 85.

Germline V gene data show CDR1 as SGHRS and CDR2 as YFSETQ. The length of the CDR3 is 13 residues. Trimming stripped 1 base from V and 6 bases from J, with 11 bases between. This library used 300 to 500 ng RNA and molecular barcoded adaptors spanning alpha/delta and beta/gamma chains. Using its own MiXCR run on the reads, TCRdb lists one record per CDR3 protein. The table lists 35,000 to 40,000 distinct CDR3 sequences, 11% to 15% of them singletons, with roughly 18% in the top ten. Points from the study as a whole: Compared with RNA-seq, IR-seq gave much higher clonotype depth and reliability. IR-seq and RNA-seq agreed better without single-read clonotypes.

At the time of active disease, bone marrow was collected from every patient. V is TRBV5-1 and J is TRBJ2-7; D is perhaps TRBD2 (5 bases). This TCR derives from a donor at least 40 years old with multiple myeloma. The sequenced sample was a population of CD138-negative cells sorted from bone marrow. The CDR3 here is CASSLSGVGEQYF. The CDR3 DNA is TGCGCCAGCAGCTTGAGCGGCGTAGGCGAGCAGTACTTC.